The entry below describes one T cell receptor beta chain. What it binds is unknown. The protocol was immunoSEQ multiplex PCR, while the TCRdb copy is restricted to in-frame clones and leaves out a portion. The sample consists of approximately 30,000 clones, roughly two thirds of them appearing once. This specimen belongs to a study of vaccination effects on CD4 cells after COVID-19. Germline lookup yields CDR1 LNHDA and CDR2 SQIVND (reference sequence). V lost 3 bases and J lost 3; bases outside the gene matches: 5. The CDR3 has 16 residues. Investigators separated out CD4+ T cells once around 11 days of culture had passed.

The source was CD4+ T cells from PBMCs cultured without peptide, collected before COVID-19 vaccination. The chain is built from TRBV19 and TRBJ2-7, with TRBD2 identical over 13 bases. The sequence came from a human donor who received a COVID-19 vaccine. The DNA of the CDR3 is TGTGCCAGTAGTATTGGGACTAGCGGGGCCCTCTACGAGCAGTACTTC. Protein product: CASSIGTSGALYEQYF.